Following are 8 T cell receptor beta chains from one sample sequenced in a study of shared clonotypes between healthy human individuals. Positively selected for CCR7, the CD45RO-negative cells used as naive CD8 cells excluded terminally differentiated effector memory CD45RA+ cells. Profiling relied on immunoSEQ multiplex PCR, and the TCRdb table lists in-frame clones only, not all of them. The data hold 1.5 million to 2.5 million clones, with approximately 95% observed a single time. Sequencing input: naive CD8+ T cells sorted from blood. The receptor source for this set is a man between 18 and 29 years old in good health.

This clone was observed a single time. The chain uses TRBV5-1 and TRBJ2-3, with TRBD2 matching over 7 bases. Germline V gives CDR1 SGHRS, CDR2 YFSETQ. The CDR3 sequence is 18 residues long. Trimming at V came to 1 base and at J to 6 bases, leaving 17 bases not matched to a gene. For the CDR3, the DNA is TGCGCCAGCAGCTTGACCGGCCAACTGGGGAGGGGCTGGGATACGCAGTATTTT. Its protein product is CASSLTGQLGRGWDTQYF. Together with reference TRBV5-1 and TRBJ2-3, the CDR3 gives the full variable domain: KAGVTQTPRYLIKTRGQQVTLSCSPISGHRSVSWYQQTPGQGLQFLFEYFSETQRNKGNFPGRFSGRQFSNSRSEMNVSTLELGDSALYLCASSLTGQLGRGWDTQYFGPGTRLTVL.

CDR3 DNA: TGTGCCAGCAGCGAGCCGACAGGGCCCTTCTATGGCTACACCTTC. Translated: CASSEPTGPFYGYTF. The chain recombines TRBV5-6 with TRBJ1-2; 7 bases line up with TRBD1. CDR3 length: 15 amino acids. The V segment lost 4 bases and the J segment 4 bases; nucleotides outside the gene matches: 10. Per germline, CDR1 SGHDT and CDR2 YYEEEE.

CDR3 sequence reads: CASSDPPGELFF. DNA for the CDR3: TGCGCCAGCAGCGACCCCCCCGGGGAGCTGTTTTTT. V gene TRBV4-3 combines with J gene TRBJ2-2; unclear D gene. Trimming stripped 5 bases from V and 6 bases from J, with 7 bases between. CDR1 LGHNA and CDR2 YSLEER come from the germline V gene. This CDR3 is built from 12 residues.

The V and J genes are TRBV21-1 and TRBJ2-7; whether TRBD1, the table's D call, matches the DNA was not checked. TRBV21-1 is described as a pseudogene. The CDR3 runs 15 residues. CDR3 nucleotides: TGTGCCAGCAGCAAGGACAGGGCCAGCTCCTACGAGCAGTACTTC. Translation gives CASSKDRASSYEQYF.

This chain uses TRBV4-3 with TRBJ1-6, with 9 bases identical to TRBD1. Germline V lookup: CDR1 LGHNA, CDR2 YSLEER. With 0 bases clipped from V and 13 bases from J, the junction kept 16 bases outside the gene matches. The CDR3 loop spans 18 amino acids. The CDR3 protein is CASSQDPFGGTGKDPLHF. The CDR3 coding sequence is TGCGCCAGCAGCCAAGATCCCTTCGGCGGGACAGGGAAGGACCCCCTCCACTTT.

The CDR3 DNA is TGTGCCAGTAGTATTTCCTGGGGGGCGGACACTGAAGCTTTCTTT. The encoded protein is CASSISWGADTEAFF. The J gene is TRBJ1-1, the V gene TRBV19, with D maybe TRBD1 (6 bases). CDR1 is LNHDA, CDR2 SQIVND, per germline (reference sequence). The CDR3 spans 15 residues. Between the trimmed V and J ends, which lost 3 bases and 3 bases, there was a span of 14 bases.

In DNA form, the CDR3 reads TGTGCCAGCAGTCCCGGGACAGAGTTTTTTGAAGCTTTCTTT. Its translation: CASSPGTEFFEAFF. This chain uses TRBV27 with TRBJ1-1; 7 positions match TRBD1. CDR3 size: 14 residues. The germline V gene encodes CDR1 MNHEY and CDR2 SMNVEV (reference sequence). Trimming at V came to 5 bases and at J to 7 bases, leaving 10 bases not matched to a gene.

Remarks on this clone: Other DNA sequences in the same sample also yield this CDR3. V and J are TRBV25-1 and TRBJ1-1; D is unclear. CDR3 length: 13 residues. CDR1 is MGHDK and CDR2 is SYGVNS in the germline V gene. Trimming left V 3 bases short and J 2 bases short, with 7 bases between. CDR3 nucleotides: TGTGCCAGCAGTGAGGGAGCTAACACTGAAGCTTTCTTT. It is translated as CASSEGANTEAFF. Variable domain in full (rest from reference TRBV25-1 and TRBJ1-1): EADIYQTPRYLVIGTGKKITLECSQTMGHDKMYWYQQDPGMELHLIHYSYGVNSTEKGDLSSESTVSRIRTEHFPLTLESARPSHTSQYLCASSEGANTEAFFGQGTRLTVV.